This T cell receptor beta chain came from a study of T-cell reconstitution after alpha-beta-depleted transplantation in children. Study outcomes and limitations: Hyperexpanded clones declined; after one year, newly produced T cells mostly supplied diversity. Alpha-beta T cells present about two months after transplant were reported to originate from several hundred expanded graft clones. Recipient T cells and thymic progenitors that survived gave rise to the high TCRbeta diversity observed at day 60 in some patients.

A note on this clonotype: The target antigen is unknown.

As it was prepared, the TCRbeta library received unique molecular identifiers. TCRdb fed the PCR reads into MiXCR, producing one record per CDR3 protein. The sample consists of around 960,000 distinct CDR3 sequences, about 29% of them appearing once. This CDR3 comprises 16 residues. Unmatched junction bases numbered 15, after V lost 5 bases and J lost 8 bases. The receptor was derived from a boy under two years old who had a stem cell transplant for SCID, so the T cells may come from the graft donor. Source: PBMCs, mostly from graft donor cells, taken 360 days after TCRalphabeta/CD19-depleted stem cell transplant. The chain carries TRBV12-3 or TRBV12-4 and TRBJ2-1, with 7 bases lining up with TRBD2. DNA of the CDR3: TGTGCCAGCAGTCCCCCTAAGTCCAGCGGGGTAGATGAGCAGTTCTTC. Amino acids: CASSPPKSSGVDEQFF.